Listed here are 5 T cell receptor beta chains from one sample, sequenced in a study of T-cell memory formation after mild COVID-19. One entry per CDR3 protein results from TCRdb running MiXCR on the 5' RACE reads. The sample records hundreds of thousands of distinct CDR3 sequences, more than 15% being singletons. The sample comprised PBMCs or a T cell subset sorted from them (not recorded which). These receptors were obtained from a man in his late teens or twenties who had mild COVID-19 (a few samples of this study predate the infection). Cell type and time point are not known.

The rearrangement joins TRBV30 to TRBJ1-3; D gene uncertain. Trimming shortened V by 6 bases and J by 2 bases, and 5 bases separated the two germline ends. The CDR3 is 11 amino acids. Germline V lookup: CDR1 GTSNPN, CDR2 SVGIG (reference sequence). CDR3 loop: CACDTGNTIYF. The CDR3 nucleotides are TGTGCCTGCGACACTGGAAACACCATATATTTT.

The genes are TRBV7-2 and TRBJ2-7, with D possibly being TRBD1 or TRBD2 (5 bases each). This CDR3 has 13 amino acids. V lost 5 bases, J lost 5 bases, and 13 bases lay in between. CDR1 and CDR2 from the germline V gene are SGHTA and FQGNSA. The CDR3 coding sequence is TGTGCCAGCAGCCGCTATGAGGGGCACGAGCAGTACTTC. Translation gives CASSRYEGHEQYF.

CDR3 nucleotides: TGTGCCAGCTCACGTCTCGGAGAGACCCAGTACTTC. Its protein is CASSRLGETQYF. The chain links TRBV18 to TRBJ2-5, with unresolved D. The germline V gene has CDR1 KGHSH and CDR2 LQKENI. The CDR3 extends over 12 amino acids. Deletions cut 4 bases from V and 4 bases from J, with 7 bases between.

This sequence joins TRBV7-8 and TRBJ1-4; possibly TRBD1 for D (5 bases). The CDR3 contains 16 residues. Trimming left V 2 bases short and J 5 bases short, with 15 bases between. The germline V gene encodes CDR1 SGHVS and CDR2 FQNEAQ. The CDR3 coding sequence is TGTGCCAGCAGCTTATCCGGGACTTTTTTAAATGAAAAACTGTTTTTT. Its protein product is CASSLSGTFLNEKLFF.

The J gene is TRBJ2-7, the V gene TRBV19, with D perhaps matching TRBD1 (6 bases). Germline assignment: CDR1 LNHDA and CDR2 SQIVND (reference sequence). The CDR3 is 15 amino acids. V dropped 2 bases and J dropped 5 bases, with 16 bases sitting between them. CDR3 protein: CASSIYPGQYDEQYF. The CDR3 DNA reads TGTGCCAGTAGTATATACCCCGGACAGTACGACGAGCAGTACTTC.